The next 7 T cell receptor beta chains were all read from a single sample in a study of blood T cell repertoires in COVID-19. The table came from immunoSEQ multiplex PCR; TCRdb's copy has only in-frame clones and leaves some out. The sample lists about 300,000 clones, 87% occurring once. Sequencing was carried out using PBMCs or T cells enriched from blood (not recorded which). Every receptor here comes from a woman aged 30 to 39 who had recovered from COVID-19.

The gene calls are TRBV9 and TRBJ2-3, with 15 bases identical to TRBD2. The V segment lost 3 bases and the J segment 5 bases; nucleotides outside the gene matches: 10. CDR1 and CDR2 (germline): SGDLS, YYNGEE. This CDR3 has 18 residues. The CDR3 bases are TGTGCCAGCAGCGCCGGACTAGCGGGGGGGCTTAAGCTAGATACGCAGTATTTT. Its translation: CASSAGLAGGLKLDTQYF.

This chain's CDR3 is CASSLQGAPRGQPQHF. CDR3 DNA: TGTGCCAGCAGCTTGCAGGGGGCGCCGAGGGGTCAGCCCCAGCATTTT. The chain has TRBV5-6 and TRBJ1-5; 8 bases align to TRBD1. Germline V lookup: CDR1 SGHDT, CDR2 YYEEEE. After removal of 1 base from V and 6 bases from J, the junction contained 9 bases not matched to a gene. There are 16 residues in the CDR3.

This chain links TRBV6-1 with TRBJ2-1; TRBD2 aligns across 12 bases. There are 17 residues in the CDR3. Germline V lookup: CDR1 MNHNS, CDR2 SASEGT. V was clipped by 4 bases and J by 8 bases; unmatched bases: 12. In DNA, the CDR3 is TGTGCCAGCAGTGGCCCGGGACTAGCGGGTGGGATCGATGAGCAGTTCTTC. It yields the protein CASSGPGLAGGIDEQFF.

This clone has a single count. This sequence joins TRBV14 and TRBJ1-1, with D possibly TRBD1 on 5 matching bases. The V end was cut by 4 bases, the J end by 10 bases, with 19 bases between. CDR1 and CDR2 from the germline V gene are SGHDN and FVKESK. This CDR3 has 14 amino acids. The CDR3 bases are TGTGCCAGCAGCCGGATCCTGGACACCTTGGGAGCTTTCTTT. Protein sequence: CASSRILDTLGAFF.

The rearrangement joins TRBV27 to TRBJ1-1; no reliable D call. V was clipped by 0 bases and J by 4 bases, with 6 bases between them. The germline gives CDR1 MNHEY, CDR2 SMNVEV (reference sequence). The CDR3 is 13 amino acids. CDR3 nucleotide sequence: TGTGCCAGCAGTTTATCGTGGAGCACTGAAGCTTTCTTT. It specifies CASSLSWSTEAFF.

The chain is built from TRBV28 and TRBJ1-2; 8 bases match TRBD1. The ends lost 5 bases at V and 5 bases at J; junction bases unmatched: 13. Germline V gives CDR1 MDHEN, CDR2 SYDVKM. This CDR3 spans 16 amino acids. The CDR3 protein is CASSRLVGQDRYGYTF. CDR3 coding DNA: TGTGCCAGCAGTCGGCTTGTGGGACAGGATAGATATGGCTACACCTTC.

The rearrangement links TRBV6-5 to TRBJ1-3; D might be TRBD1 (6 bases). Germline V gives CDR1 MNHEY, CDR2 SVGAGI. With 0 bases removed from V and 3 bases from J, the gap between germline ends came to 12 bases. The CDR3 runs to 16 residues. The CDR3 protein is CASSYSQGFFGNTIYF. CDR3 nucleotides: TGTGCCAGCAGTTACTCACAGGGTTTCTTTGGAAACACCATATATTTT.